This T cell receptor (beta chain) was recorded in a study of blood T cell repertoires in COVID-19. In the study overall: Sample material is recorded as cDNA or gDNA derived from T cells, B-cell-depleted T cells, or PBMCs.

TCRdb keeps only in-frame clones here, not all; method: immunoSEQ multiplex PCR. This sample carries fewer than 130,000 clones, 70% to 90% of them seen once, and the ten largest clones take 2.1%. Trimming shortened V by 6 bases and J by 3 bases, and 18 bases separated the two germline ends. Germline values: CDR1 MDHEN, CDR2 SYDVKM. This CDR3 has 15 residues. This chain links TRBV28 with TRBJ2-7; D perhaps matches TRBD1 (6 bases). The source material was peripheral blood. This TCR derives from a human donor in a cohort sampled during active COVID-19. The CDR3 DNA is TGTGCCAGCAGGACCCCGGGACACCAAATCTACGAGCAGTACTTC. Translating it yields CASRTPGHQIYEQYF. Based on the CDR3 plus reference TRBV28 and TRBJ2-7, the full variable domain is DVKVTQSSRYLVKRTGEKVFLECVQDMDHENMFWYRQDPGLGLRLIYFSYDVKMKEKGDIPEGYSVSREKKERFSLILESASTNQTSMYLCASRTPGHQIYEQYFGPGTRLTVT.